In its sample, the clone carrying this T cell receptor beta chain was seen a few times. Antigen: not known. For ophthalmopathy patients, the Clinical Activity Score was at least 3 and the NOSPECS grade at least 4; duration was under 3 months. Exclusions: uncontrolled infection, other autoimmune disease, pregnancy, lactation. This entry belongs to a study of T cells in Graves' hyperthyroidism and ophthalmopathy. Germline lookup yields CDR1 LNHDA and CDR2 SQIVND (reference sequence). CDR3 length equals 15 residues. V shed 7 bases and J shed 1 base, with 14 bases lying between them. RNA transcripts gave rise to amplified TCR beta CDR3 regions. First-round RT-PCR targeting the TCR CDR3 was performed with the HTBI primer set. TCRdb re-called the multiplex PCR reads through MiXCR, storing one row per CDR3 protein. This table holds about 520,000 distinct CDR3 sequences, approximately 24% found once. Study-wide points: The model identified upcoming ophthalmopathy a median approximately six months ahead of onset. Peripheral blood also featured most of the thyroid clonotypes expanded above 0.001.

The material sequenced was blood. The clonotype comes from a woman aged 30 to 39 with Graves' ophthalmopathy. The chain joins TRBV19 to TRBJ1-5; D is undetermined. The CDR3 loop reads CASTLRGWSNQPQHF. CDR3 nucleotide sequence: TGTGCCAGTACCCTACGGGGTTGGAGCAATCAGCCCCAGCATTTT. Variable domain in full (rest from reference TRBV19 and TRBJ1-5): DGGITQSPKYLFRKEGQNVTLSCEQNLNHDAMYWYRQDPGQGLRLIYYSQIVNDFQKGDIAEGYSVSREKKESFPLTVTSAQKNPTAFYLCASTLRGWSNQPQHFGDGTRLSIL.